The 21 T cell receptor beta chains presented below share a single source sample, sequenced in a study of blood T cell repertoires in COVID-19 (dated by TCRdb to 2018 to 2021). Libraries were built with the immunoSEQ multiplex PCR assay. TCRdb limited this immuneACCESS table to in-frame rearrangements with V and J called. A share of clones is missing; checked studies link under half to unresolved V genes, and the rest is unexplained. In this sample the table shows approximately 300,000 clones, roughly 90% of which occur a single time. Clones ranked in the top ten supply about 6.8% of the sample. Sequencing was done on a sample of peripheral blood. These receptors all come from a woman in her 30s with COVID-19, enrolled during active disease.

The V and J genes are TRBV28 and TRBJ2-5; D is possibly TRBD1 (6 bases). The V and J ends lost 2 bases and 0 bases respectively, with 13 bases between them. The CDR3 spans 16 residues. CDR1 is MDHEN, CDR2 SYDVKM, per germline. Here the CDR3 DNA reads TGTGCCAGCAGTTTAATTTGGGACAAGTACCAAGAGACCCAGTACTTC. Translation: CASSLIWDKYQETQYF.

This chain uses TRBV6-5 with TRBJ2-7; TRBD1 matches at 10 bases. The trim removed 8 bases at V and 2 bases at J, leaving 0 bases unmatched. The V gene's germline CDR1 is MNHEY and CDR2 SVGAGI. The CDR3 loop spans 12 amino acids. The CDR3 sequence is CASGTGAYEQYF. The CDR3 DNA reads TGTGCCAGCGGGACAGGGGCCTACGAGCAGTACTTC.

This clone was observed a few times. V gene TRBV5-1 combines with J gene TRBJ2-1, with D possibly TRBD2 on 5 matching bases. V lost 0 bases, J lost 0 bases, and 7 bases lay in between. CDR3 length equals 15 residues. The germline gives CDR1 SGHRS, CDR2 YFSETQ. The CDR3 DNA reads TGCGCCAGCAGCTTGGGAGGGAGCTCCTACAATGAGCAGTTCTTC. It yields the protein CASSLGGSSYNEQFF.

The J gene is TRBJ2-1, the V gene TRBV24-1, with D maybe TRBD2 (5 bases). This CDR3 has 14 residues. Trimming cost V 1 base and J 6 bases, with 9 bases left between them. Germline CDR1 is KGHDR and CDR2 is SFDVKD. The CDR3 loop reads CATSDFTGINEQFF. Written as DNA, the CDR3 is TGTGCCACCAGTGATTTCACGGGAATCAATGAGCAGTTCTTC.

CDR3 nucleotide sequence: TGTGCCAGCGGGGCTTACAATGAGCAGTTCTTC. Its translation is CASGAYNEQFF. The chain recombines TRBV6-6 with TRBJ2-1; the D gene is possibly TRBD1 (5 bases). Between the trimmed V and J ends, which lost 8 bases and 4 bases, there was a span of 6 bases. CDR1 is MNHNY and CDR2 is SVGAGI in the germline V gene (reference sequence). The CDR3 extends over 11 amino acids.

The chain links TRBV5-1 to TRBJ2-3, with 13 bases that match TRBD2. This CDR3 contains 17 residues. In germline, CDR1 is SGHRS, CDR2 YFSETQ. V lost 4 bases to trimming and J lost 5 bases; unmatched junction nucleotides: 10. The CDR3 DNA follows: TGCGCCAGCAGCCAGGGACTAGCGGGAAGCCTTGGAGATACGCAGTATTTT. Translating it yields CASSQGLAGSLGDTQYF.

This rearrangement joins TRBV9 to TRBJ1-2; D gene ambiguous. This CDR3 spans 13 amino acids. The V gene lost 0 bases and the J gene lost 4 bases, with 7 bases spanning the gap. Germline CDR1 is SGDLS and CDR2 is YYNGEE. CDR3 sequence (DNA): TGTGCCAGCAGCGTAGTTCCCAGCTATGGCTACACCTTC. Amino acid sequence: CASSVVPSYGYTF.

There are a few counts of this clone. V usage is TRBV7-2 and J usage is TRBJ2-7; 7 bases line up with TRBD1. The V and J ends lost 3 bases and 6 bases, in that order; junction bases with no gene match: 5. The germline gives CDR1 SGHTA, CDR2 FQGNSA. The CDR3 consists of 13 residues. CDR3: CASSFTGDSEQYF. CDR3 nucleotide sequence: TGTGCCAGCAGCTTTACAGGGGATAGCGAGCAGTACTTC. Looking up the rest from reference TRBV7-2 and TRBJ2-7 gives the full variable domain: GAGVSQSPSNKVTEKGKDVELRCDPISGHTALYWYRQSLGQGLEFLIYFQGNSAPDKSGLPSDRFSAERTGGSVSTLTIQRTQQEDSAVYLCASSFTGDSEQYFGPGTRLTVT.

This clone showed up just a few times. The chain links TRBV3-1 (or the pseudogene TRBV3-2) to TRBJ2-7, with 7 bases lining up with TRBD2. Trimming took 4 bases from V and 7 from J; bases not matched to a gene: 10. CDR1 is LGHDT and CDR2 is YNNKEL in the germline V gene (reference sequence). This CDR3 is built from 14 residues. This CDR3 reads CASSRTDPGGEQYF. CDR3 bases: TGTGCCAGCAGCCGAACGGACCCGGGAGGAGAGCAGTACTTC.

CDR3 DNA: TGTGCCAGCAGCCCCGAGGGGGATGGAACTGAAGCTTTCTTT. This translates into CASSPEGDGTEAFF. This sequence joins TRBV7-9 and TRBJ1-1; possible D gene TRBD1, 6 bases. From germline, CDR1 is SEHNR and CDR2 FQNEAQ (reference sequence). Trimming pared 5 bases from V and 5 bases from J, leaving 15 bases between. The CDR3 consists of 14 residues.

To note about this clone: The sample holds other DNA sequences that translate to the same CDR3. In nucleotides, the CDR3 is TGTGCCAGCAGCCAAGATCGGGGGAGCTATGGCTACACCTTC. This encodes CASSQDRGSYGYTF. The chain links TRBV4-2 to TRBJ1-2, with TRBD1 as a possible D gene (5 bases). The CDR3 sequence is 14 residues long. The germline V gene encodes CDR1 LGHNA and CDR2 YNFKEQ. With 0 bases removed from V and 4 bases from J, the gap between germline ends came to 9 bases.

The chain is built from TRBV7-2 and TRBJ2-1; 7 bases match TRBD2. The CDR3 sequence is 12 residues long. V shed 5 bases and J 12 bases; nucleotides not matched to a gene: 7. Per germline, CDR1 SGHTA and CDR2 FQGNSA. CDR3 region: CASSDGLGRQFF. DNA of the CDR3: TGTGCCAGCAGCGACGGACTAGGGAGGCAGTTCTTC.

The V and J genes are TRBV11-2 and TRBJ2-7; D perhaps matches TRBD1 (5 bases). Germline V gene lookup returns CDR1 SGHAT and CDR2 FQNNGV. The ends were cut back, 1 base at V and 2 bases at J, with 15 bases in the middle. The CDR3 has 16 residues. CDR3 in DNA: TGTGCCAGCAGCTTAGCTGTAGGGGCGATAACCTACGAGCAGTACTTC. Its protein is CASSLAVGAITYEQYF.

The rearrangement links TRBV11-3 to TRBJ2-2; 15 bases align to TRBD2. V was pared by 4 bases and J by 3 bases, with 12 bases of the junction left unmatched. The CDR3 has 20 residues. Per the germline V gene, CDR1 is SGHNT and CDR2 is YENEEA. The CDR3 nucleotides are TGTGCCAGCAGCTCAGAGGGACTAGCGGGAGGTCCCCCGGACACCGGGGAGCTGTTTTTT. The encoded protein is CASSSEGLAGGPPDTGELFF.

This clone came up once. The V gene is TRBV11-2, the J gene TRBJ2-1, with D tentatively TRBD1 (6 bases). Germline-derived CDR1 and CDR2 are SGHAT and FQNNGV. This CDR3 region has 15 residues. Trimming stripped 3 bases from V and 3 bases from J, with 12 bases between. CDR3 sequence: CASSFTGDNYNEQFF. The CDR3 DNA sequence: TGTGCCAGCAGCTTTACTGGGGACAACTACAATGAGCAGTTCTTC.

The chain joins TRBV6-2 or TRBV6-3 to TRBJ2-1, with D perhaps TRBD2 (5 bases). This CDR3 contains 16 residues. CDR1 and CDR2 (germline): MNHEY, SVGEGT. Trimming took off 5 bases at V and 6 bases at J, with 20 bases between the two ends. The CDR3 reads CASSKNRRVRGNEQFF. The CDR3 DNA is TGTGCCAGCAGTAAAAATAGGCGGGTTCGGGGCAATGAGCAGTTCTTC.

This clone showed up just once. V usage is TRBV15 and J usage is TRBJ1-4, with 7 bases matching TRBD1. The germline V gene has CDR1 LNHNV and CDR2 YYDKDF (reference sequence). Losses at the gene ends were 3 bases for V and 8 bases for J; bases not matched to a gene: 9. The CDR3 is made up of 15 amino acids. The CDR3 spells CATSSVTGPGEKLFF. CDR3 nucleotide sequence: TGTGCCACCAGCAGCGTGACAGGGCCGGGGGAAAAACTGTTTTTT. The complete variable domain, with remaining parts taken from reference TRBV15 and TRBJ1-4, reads DAMVIQNPRYQVTQFGKPVTLSCSQTLNHNVMYWYQQKSSQAPKLLFHYYDKDFNNEADTPDNFQSRRPNTSFCFLDIRSPGLGDTAMYLCATSSVTGPGEKLFFGSGTQLSVL.

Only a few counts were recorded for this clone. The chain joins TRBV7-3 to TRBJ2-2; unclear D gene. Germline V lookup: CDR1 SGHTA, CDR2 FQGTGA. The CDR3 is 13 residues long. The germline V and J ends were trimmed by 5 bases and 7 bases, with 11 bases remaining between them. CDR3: CASSIINSGELFF. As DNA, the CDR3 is TGTGCCAGCAGCATAATCAATAGCGGGGAGCTGTTTTTT.

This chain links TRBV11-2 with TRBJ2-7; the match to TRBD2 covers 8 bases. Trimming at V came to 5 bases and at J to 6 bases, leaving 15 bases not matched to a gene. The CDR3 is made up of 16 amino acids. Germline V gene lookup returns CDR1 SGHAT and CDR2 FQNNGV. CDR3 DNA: TGTGCCAGCAGCGCAGCGGGGGTAGCGGGTTACGTCGAGCAGTACTTC. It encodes CASSAAGVAGYVEQYF.

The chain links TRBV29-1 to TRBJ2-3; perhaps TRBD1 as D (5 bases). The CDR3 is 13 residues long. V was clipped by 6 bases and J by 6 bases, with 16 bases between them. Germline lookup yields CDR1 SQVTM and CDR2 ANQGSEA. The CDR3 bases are TGCAGCGTCCAAAGGGGCAGGGCCGATACGCAGTATTTT. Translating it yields CSVQRGRADTQYF.

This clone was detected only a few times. This CDR3 is CASSPGTGGPLGHGYTF. In nucleotides, the CDR3 is TGTGCCAGCAGCCCCGGGACAGGGGGCCCACTGGGGCATGGCTACACCTTC. This rearrangement joins TRBV5-6 to TRBJ1-2, with 12 bases fitting TRBD1. The CDR3 covers 17 residues. The junction had 13 bases not matched to a gene; V was cut back by 4 bases and J by 6 bases. Germline V gene sequence: CDR1 SGHDT, CDR2 YYEEEE. The full variable domain, in which reference TRBV5-6 and TRBJ1-2 provide the parts outside the CDR3, is DAGVTQSPTHLIKTRGQQVTLRCSPKSGHDTVSWYQQALGQGPQFIFQYYEEEERQRGNFPDRFSGHQFPNYSSELNVNALLLGDSALYLCASSPGTGGPLGHGYTFGSGTRLTVV.